Shown below are 21 T cell receptor beta chains from a single sample sequenced in a study of cytomegalovirus exposure and HLA in healthy donors. The PCR was carried out with 60 Vbeta primers and 13 Jbeta primers. Assay: immunoSEQ multiplex PCR; the TCRdb copy retains only in-frame clones and omits some. The data hold 150,000 to 200,000 clones, with around 84% observed a single time. Sequenced: PBMCs. These receptor sequences come from a woman aged 18-29 years in good health and CMV-seronegative.

This clone was observed a single time. The gene calls are TRBV7-2 and TRBJ2-5; perhaps TRBD1 as D (6 bases). The DNA end lines up better with TRBJ2-7; the J call may be wrong. The CDR3 loop spans 13 amino acids. Germline CDR1 is SGHTA and CDR2 is FQGNSA. CDR3 in amino acids: CASSLSQGYEQYF. The CDR3 region has the DNA TGTGCCAGCAGCTTAAGTCAGGGGTACGAGCAGTACTTC.

The sample holds one count of this clone. The chain is built from TRBV9 and TRBJ2-3, with 9 bases aligning to TRBD2. CDR3 size: 14 residues. Per germline, CDR1 SGDLS and CDR2 YYNGEE. J gave up 4 bases and V 3 bases, and 3 bases lay outside the gene matches. The CDR3 sequence is CASSGVAGADTQYF. DNA for the CDR3: TGTGCCAGCAGCGGTGTAGCGGGAGCAGATACGCAGTATTTT.

The rearrangement joins TRBV6-5 to TRBJ2-5; 7 nucleotides agree with TRBD2. The J call may be mistaken, given a closer DNA end match to TRBJ2-7. The CDR3 extends over 14 amino acids. The V gene's germline CDR1 is MNHEY and CDR2 SVGAGI. CDR3 protein: CASASVAGSYEQYF. CDR3 nucleotide sequence: TGTGCCAGCGCTTCGGTAGCGGGTTCCTACGAGCAGTACTTC.

The rearrangement joins TRBV30 to TRBJ2-7; D remains ambiguous. CDR3 length: 15 amino acids. Germline V gene data show CDR1 as GTSNPN and CDR2 as SVGIG (reference sequence). Trimming shortened V by 0 bases and J by 0 bases, and 12 bases separated the two germline ends. CDR3 sequence (DNA): TGTGCCTGGAGTGTAACCGGTATGAGCTCCTACGAGCAGTACTTC. Amino acids: CAWSVTGMSSYEQYF.

The chain is built from TRBV5-8 and TRBJ2-5, with TRBD1 matching 7 bases. This CDR3 region has 13 residues. The V and J ends lost 4 bases and 4 bases, in that order; junction bases with no gene match: 4. Germline loops: CDR1 SGHTS, CDR2 YDEGEE. CDR3 nucleotide sequence: TGTGCCAGCAGCGGGACAGTACGAGAGACCCAGTACTTC. This codes for CASSGTVRETQYF.

The CDR3 DNA sequence: TGTGCCAGCAGCGGACTAGTGTGGGATACGCAGTATTTT. Protein product: CASSGLVWDTQYF. The V call is TRBV27, the J call TRBJ2-3, with 7 bases lining up with TRBD2. This CDR3 spans 13 amino acids. After removal of 6 bases from V and 6 bases from J, the junction contained 6 bases not matched to a gene. The germline V gene has CDR1 MNHEY and CDR2 SMNVEV (reference sequence).

The V and J genes are TRBV19 and TRBJ2-7, with TRBD2 matching over 10 bases. Germline V lookup: CDR1 LNHDA, CDR2 SQIVND (reference sequence). V trimming: 1 base; J trimming: 3 bases; junction bases outside the gene matches: 3. This CDR3 has 15 amino acids. The CDR3 bases are TGTGCCAGTAGTATAGGGACTAGCGGCGTCTACGAGCAGTACGTC. Translated: CASSIGTSGVYEQYV.

This chain links TRBV19 with TRBJ1-5; D unresolved. This CDR3 has 15 residues. Germline values: CDR1 LNHDA, CDR2 SQIVND (reference sequence). V lost 3 bases and J lost 1, with 10 bases in between. The CDR3 DNA is TGTGCCAGTAGTATTGTAGCTATCAGCAATCAGCCCCAGCATTTT. This codes for CASSIVAISNQPQHF.

This chain connects TRBV27 to TRBJ2-7; 14 bases agree with TRBD2. The V gene end was trimmed by 5 bases and the J gene end by 0 bases; junction bases not matched to a gene: 12. CDR3 size: 19 residues. Germline-derived CDR1 and CDR2 are MNHEY and SMNVEV (reference sequence). CDR3 in amino acids: CASSPWTSGRPLSSYEQYV. The CDR3 DNA sequence: TGTGCCAGCAGTCCCTGGACTAGCGGGAGGCCCCTTAGCTCCTACGAGCAGTACGTC.

This clone was observed a few times. The chain links TRBV27 to TRBJ2-6; 9 bases are a match to TRBD1. CDR3 length: 17 amino acids. CDR1 and CDR2 from the germline V gene are MNHEY and SMNVEV (reference sequence). Losses at the gene ends were 4 bases for V and 0 bases for J; bases not matched to a gene: 4. The CDR3 DNA sequence: TGTGCCAGCAGTTGGACAGGGGTTCCCTCTGGGGCCAACGTCCTGACTTTC. Translating it yields CASSWTGVPSGANVLTF.

This chain links TRBV20-1 with TRBJ1-1; 7 nucleotides match TRBD1. CDR3 size: 11 residues. J was trimmed by 5 bases and V by 5 bases; bases with no gene match: 2. The germline V gene has CDR1 DFQATT and CDR2 SNEGSKA (reference sequence). CDR3 region: CSAVRGTEAFF. The CDR3 nucleotides are TGCAGTGCTGTCAGGGGGACTGAAGCTTTCTTT.

This clone has a handful of counts. The chain links TRBV6-1 to TRBJ2-3; TRBD1 matches at 9 bases. V trimming: 5 bases; J trimming: 4 bases; junction bases outside the gene matches: 7. Germline V lookup: CDR1 MNHNS, CDR2 SASEGT. CDR3 size: 15 residues. The CDR3 DNA follows: TGTGCCAGCAGTCCCCGGGACAGGGATGCAGATACGCAGTATTTT. It yields the protein CASSPRDRDADTQYF.

DNA of the CDR3: TGTGCCAGCAGGTCGACGGGAGGGCCAAACAATGAGCAGTTCTTC. It yields the protein CASRSTGGPNNEQFF. The V gene is TRBV6-5, the J gene TRBJ2-1; 8 bases are shared with TRBD2. The V and J ends lost 6 bases and 5 bases, in that order; junction bases with no gene match: 9. CDR3 length: 15 amino acids. Germline V gene lookup returns CDR1 MNHEY and CDR2 SVGAGI.

As for this clone: The sample holds other DNA sequences that translate to the same CDR3. The rearrangement uses TRBV18 and TRBJ1-1, with a weak D call TRBD1 (5 bases). Trimming removed 3 bases at V and 1 base at J, with 9 bases between. The length of the CDR3 is 14 residues. Germline CDR1 KGHSH, CDR2 LQKENI. The CDR3 reads CASSPGQGNTEAFF. CDR3 nucleotide sequence: TGTGCCAGCTCACCGGGGCAGGGGAACACTGAAGCTTTCTTT.

The J gene is TRBJ1-1, the V gene TRBV19; 10 bases are shared with TRBD1. Unmatched junction bases numbered 9, after V lost 5 bases and J lost 6 bases. Germline V CDR1 and CDR2: LNHDA, SQIVND (reference sequence). CDR3 length equals 15 residues. In nucleotides, the CDR3 is TGTGCCAGTAGTGCCCCGGACAGGGGGAGCGCTGAAGCTTTCTTT. This encodes CASSAPDRGSAEAFF.

The CDR3 region has the DNA TGTGCCAGCAGCTCCCAGACAGGGGACTACGAGCAGTACGTC. Its protein is CASSSQTGDYEQYV. The chain combines TRBV5-4 with TRBJ2-7; 8 bases are shared with TRBD1. V was pared by 3 bases and J by 3 bases, with 5 bases of the junction left unmatched. CDR3 length equals 14 residues. Germline assignment: CDR1 SGHNT and CDR2 YYREEE (reference sequence).

Written as DNA, the CDR3 is TGTGCCAGTAGTAGCAGACTAGCGGGTACCTACGAGCAGTACTTC. It encodes CASSSRLAGTYEQYF. This chain joins TRBV19 and TRBJ2-7, with 10 bases that match TRBD2. The CDR3 consists of 15 residues. CDR1 and CDR2 from the germline V gene are LNHDA and SQIVND (reference sequence). After removal of 4 bases from V and 2 bases from J, the junction contained 5 bases not matched to a gene.

This clone came up a few times. This chain connects TRBV4-3 to TRBJ1-5, with 7 bases lining up with TRBD1. The CDR3 is 16 residues long. The germline gives CDR1 LGHNA, CDR2 YSLEER. With 0 bases clipped from V and 3 bases from J, the junction kept 5 bases outside the gene matches. CDR3 protein: CASSQEAGGHNQPQHF. The CDR3 coding sequence is TGCGCCAGCAGCCAAGAAGCAGGGGGTCACAATCAGCCCCAGCATTTT.

The J gene is TRBJ2-1, the V gene TRBV19; D may be TRBD1 (6 bases). V lost 5 bases, J lost 12 bases, and 17 bases lay in between. Per the germline V gene, CDR1 is LNHDA and CDR2 is SQIVND (reference sequence). The CDR3 runs to 13 residues. Written as DNA, the CDR3 is TGTGCCAGTAGTTCCGGAACAGGGCTCCCGCAGTTCTTC. It yields the protein CASSSGTGLPQFF.

The V and J genes are TRBV7-6 and TRBJ2-3, with D possibly being TRBD2 (6 bases). CDR3 length equals 14 residues. Trimming removed 4 bases at V and 5 bases at J, with 13 bases between. In germline, CDR1 is SGHVS, CDR2 FNYEAQ. The CDR3 sequence is CASSYMAGRDTQYF. The CDR3 nucleotides are TGTGCCAGCAGCTATATGGCGGGGCGAGATACGCAGTATTTT.

This clone is a singleton in its sample. The chain carries TRBV4-1 and TRBJ2-5, with 7 bases fitting TRBD2. The CDR3 has 16 residues. V gave up 0 bases and J gave up 4 bases; unmatched junction bases: 8. Germline V gives CDR1 MGHRA, CDR2 YSYEKL. The CDR3 coding sequence is TGCGCCAGCAGCCAAGATTGGGAGGGTTTGGGAGAGACCCAGTACTTC. Translating it yields CASSQDWEGLGETQYF.